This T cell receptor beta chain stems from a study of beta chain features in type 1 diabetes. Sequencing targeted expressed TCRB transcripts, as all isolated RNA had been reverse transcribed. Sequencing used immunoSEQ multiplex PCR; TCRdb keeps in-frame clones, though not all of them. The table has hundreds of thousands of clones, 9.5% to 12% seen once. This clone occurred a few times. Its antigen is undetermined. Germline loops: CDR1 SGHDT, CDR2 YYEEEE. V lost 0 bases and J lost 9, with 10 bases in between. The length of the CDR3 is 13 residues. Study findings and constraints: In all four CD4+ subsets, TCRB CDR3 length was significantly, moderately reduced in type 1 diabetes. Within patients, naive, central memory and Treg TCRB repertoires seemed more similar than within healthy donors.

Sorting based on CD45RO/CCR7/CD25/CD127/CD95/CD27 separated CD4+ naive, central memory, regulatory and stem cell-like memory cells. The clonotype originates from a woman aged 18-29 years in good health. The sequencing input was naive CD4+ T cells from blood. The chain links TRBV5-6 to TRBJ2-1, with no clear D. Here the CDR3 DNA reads TGTGCCAGCAGCTTGGGGCCGGTCGGTGAGCAGTTCTTC. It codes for CASSLGPVGEQFF.